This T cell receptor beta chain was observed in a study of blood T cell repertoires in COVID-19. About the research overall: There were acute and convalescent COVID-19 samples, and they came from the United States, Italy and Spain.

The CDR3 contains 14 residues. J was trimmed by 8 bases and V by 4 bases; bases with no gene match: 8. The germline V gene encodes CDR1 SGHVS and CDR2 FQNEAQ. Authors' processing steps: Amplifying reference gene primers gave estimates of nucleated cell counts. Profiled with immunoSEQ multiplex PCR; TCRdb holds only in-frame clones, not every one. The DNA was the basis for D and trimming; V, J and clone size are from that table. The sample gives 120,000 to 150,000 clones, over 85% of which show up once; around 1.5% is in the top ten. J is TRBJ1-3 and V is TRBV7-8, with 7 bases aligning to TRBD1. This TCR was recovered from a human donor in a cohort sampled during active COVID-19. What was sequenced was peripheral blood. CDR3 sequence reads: CASSSPGQAYTIYF. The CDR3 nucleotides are TGTGCCAGCAGCTCCCCCGGACAGGCCTACACCATATATTTT.